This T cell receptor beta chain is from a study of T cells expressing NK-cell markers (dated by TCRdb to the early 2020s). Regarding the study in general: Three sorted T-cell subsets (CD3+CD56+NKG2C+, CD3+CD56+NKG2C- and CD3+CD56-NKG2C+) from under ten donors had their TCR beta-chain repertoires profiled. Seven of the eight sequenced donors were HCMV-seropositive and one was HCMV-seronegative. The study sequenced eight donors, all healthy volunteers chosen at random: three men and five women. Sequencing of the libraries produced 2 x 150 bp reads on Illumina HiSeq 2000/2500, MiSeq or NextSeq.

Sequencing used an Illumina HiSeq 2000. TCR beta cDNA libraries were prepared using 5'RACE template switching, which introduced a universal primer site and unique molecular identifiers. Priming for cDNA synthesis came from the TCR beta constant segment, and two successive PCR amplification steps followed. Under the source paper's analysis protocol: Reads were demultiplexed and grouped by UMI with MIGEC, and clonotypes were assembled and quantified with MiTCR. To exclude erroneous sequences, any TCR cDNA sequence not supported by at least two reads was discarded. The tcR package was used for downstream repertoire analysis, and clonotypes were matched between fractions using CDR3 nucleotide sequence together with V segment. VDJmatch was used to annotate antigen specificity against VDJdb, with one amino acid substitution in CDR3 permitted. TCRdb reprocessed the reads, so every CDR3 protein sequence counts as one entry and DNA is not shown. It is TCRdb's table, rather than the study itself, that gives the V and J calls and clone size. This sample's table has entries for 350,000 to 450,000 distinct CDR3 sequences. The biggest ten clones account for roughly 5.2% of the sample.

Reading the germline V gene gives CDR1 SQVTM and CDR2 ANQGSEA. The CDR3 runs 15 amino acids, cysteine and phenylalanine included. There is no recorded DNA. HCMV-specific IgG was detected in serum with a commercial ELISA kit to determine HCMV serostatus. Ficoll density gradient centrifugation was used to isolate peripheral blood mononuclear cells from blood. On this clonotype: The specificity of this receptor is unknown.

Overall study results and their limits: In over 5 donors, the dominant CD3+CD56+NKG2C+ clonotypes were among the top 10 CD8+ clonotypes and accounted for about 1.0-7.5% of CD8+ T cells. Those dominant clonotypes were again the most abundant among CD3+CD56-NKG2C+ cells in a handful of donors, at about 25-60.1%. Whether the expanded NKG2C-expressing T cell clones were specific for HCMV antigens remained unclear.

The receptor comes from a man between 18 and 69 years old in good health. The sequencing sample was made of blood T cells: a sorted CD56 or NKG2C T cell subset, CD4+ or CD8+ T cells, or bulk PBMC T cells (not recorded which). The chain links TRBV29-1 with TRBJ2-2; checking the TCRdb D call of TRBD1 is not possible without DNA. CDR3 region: CSVKNRGPESGELFF.